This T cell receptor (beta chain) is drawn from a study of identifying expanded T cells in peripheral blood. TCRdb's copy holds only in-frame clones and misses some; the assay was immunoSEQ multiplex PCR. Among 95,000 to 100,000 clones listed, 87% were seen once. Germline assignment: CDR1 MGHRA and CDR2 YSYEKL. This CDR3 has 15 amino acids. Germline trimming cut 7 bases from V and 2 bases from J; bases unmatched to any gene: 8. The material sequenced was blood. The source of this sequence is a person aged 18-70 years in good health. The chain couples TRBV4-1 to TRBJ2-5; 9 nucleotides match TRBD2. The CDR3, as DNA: TGCGCCAGCACCAAAGGGGCGGGGGGGCAAGAGACCCAGTACTTC. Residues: CASTKGAGGQETQYF.